This T cell receptor (beta chain) was captured in a study of T cell responses to AZD1222 COVID-19 vaccine. General study results and limits: Females outnumbered males among donors, who were mostly white British; clonal diversity was possibly underestimated. Reportedly, nearly half of unique spike TCRs recognized epitopes outside B.1.351/B.1.1.7 mutations. Every sample of the repertoires postdated the peak T cell response.

Germline V gene lookup returns CDR1 LNHDA and CDR2 SQIVND (reference sequence). CDR3 size: 15 residues. Trimming took off 5 bases at V and 7 bases at J, with 18 bases between the two ends. Notes on this clone: Its antigen is unidentified.

Generated by immunoSEQ multiplex PCR, the TCRdb table keeps only in-frame clones and is missing some. The repertoire consists of 90,000 to 120,000 clones, with roughly 90% occurring once and the leading ten covering around 4.3%. The source of this sequence is an adult in good health. The rearrangement joins TRBV19 to TRBJ2-1, with D possibly matching TRBD2 (6 bases). Sequences were derived from peripheral blood, sampled on day 0 of AZD1222 vaccination. The CDR3 is CASSQKEGVRNEQFF. The DNA of the CDR3 is TGTGCCAGTAGTCAAAAGGAGGGAGTCAGGAATGAGCAGTTCTTC. Combining the CDR3 with reference TRBV19 and TRBJ2-1 gives the whole variable domain DGGITQSPKYLFRKEGQNVTLSCEQNLNHDAMYWYRQDPGQGLRLIYYSQIVNDFQKGDIAEGYSVSREKKESFPLTVTSAQKNPTAFYLCASSQKEGVRNEQFFGPGTRLTVL.